The sequence of this TCR beta chain was determined in a study of yellow fever vaccine responses in identical twins. Study outcomes and limitations: Twins showed a vaccine T cell response that reportedly seemed partly convergent, partly personalized.

TCRdb re-called the RT-PCR reads with MiXCR, one entry per CDR3 protein. The sample shows roughly 2,300 distinct CDR3 sequences, approximately 7.9% of them seen only once. CDR3 length: 13 residues. Trimming stripped 2 bases from V and 6 bases from J, with 8 bases between. CDR1 MNHEY and CDR2 SVGAGI come from the germline V gene. Note on this clonotype: The target antigen is unknown.

The sample in question was T cells from blood (PBMCs), unsorted or a sorted subset (not recorded which), obtained 2 years after vaccination. The chain combines TRBV6-5 with TRBJ2-1; possibly TRBD2 for D (5 bases). This receptor was taken from a woman younger than 30 who received the yellow fever vaccine. Written as DNA, the CDR3 is TGTGCCAGCAGTTACGCCCGGGGCAATGAGCAGTTCTTC. Encoded protein: CASSYARGNEQFF.